What follows are 9 T cell receptor beta chains derived from one specimen sequenced in a study of Ad26.COV2.S vaccination and SARS-CoV-2 variants. As for treatment: around 19 received Ad26.COV2.S at low or high dose, single or two shots; about five received placebo; per-sample allocation not given. Sampling was done on day 63 after the first vaccine or placebo injection. Data came from immunoSEQ multiplex PCR; TCRdb stores just in-frame clones and leaves some out. The repertoire includes about 440,000 clones, 80% to 95% of them detected once, and under 4.5% sits in the top ten. Here the sequenced sample was peripheral blood, taken in a trial of Ad26.COV2.S vaccine versus placebo. All receptors come from a person aged 18-65 years who received the Ad26.COV2.S COVID-19 vaccine or a placebo.

The rearrangement links TRBV3-1 (or the pseudogene TRBV3-2) to TRBJ2-1; D is possibly TRBD2 (7 bases). Trimming left V 8 bases short and J 10 bases short, with 24 bases between. The CDR3 runs 15 residues. Germline CDR1 is LGHDT and CDR2 is YNNKEL (reference sequence). CDR3 coding DNA: TGTGCCAGCGAATCGGGGGGCTCTCCTTTGGGGGAGCAGTTCTTC. Translation gives CASESGGSPLGEQFF.

The chain has TRBV5-4 and TRBJ2-6, with a weak D call TRBD1 (5 bases). This CDR3 is built from 15 residues. The V gene lost 2 bases and the J gene lost 1 base, with 7 bases spanning the gap. Per germline, CDR1 SGHNT and CDR2 YYREEE (reference sequence). This chain's CDR3 is CASSFRDSGANVLTF. CDR3 DNA: TGTGCCAGCAGCTTCAGGGATTCTGGGGCCAACGTCCTGACTTTC. Full variable domain (remainder filled in from reference TRBV5-4 and TRBJ2-6): ETGVTQSPTHLIKTRGQQVTLRCSSQSGHNTVSWYQQALGQGPQFIFQYYREEENGRGNFPPRFSGLQFPNYSSELNVNALELDDSALYLCASSFRDSGANVLTFGAGSRLTVL.

In its sample, this clone was seen once. This chain links TRBV5-4 with TRBJ2-3; 12 bases are a match to TRBD2. Germline lookup yields CDR1 SGHNT and CDR2 YYREEE (reference sequence). The CDR3 consists of 15 residues. The V gene end was trimmed by 3 bases and the J gene end by 3 bases; junction bases not matched to a gene: 2. CDR3 coding DNA: TGTGCCAGCAGCTCGACTAGCGGGAGAACAGATACGCAGTATTTT. The encoded protein is CASSSTSGRTDTQYF.

This clone was detected once. V gene TRBV5-1 combines with J gene TRBJ2-1, with 15 bases matching TRBD2. CDR3 size: 17 residues. V trimming: 0 bases; J trimming: 3 bases; junction bases outside the gene matches: 1. The V gene's germline CDR1 is SGHRS and CDR2 YFSETQ. In DNA, the CDR3 is TGCGCCAGCAGCTTGGAGGGACTAGCGGGAGGCTACAATGAGCAGTTCTTC. This gives the protein CASSLEGLAGGYNEQFF.

The chain carries TRBV11-2 and TRBJ2-7; no firm D call. Germline lookup yields CDR1 SGHAT and CDR2 FQNNGV. The CDR3 consists of 15 residues. V was trimmed by 1 base and J by 0 bases, leaving 10 bases between them. CDR3 in DNA: TGTGCCAGCAGCTTAGCGGAGACTTTCTCCTACGAGCAGTACTTC. The encoded protein is CASSLAETFSYEQYF.

The rearrangement links TRBV11-3 to TRBJ2-7; 10 positions agree with TRBD1. CDR1 and CDR2 (germline): SGHNT, YENEEA. CDR3 length equals 15 residues. J lost 3 bases, V lost 5 bases, and 7 bases had no gene match. In DNA, the CDR3 is TGTGCCAGCAGCCCACCGGGACAGGGGATCTACGAGCAGTACTTC. Its protein product is CASSPPGQGIYEQYF.

This clone was detected only once. V gene TRBV5-6 combines with J gene TRBJ2-3; D gene ambiguous. Germline V gene lookup returns CDR1 SGHDT and CDR2 YYEEEE. Between the trimmed V and J ends, which lost 2 bases and 5 bases, there was a span of 9 bases. The CDR3 loop spans 13 amino acids. As DNA, the CDR3 is TGTGCCAGCAGCTTTGGTTCTCTAGATACGCAGTATTTT. It yields the protein CASSFGSLDTQYF.

The chain has TRBV6-2 or TRBV6-3 and TRBJ2-3; D may be TRBD2 (5 bases). Trimming cost V 0 bases and J 5 bases, with 12 bases left between them. CDR3 length: 15 amino acids. CDR1 and CDR2 from the germline V gene are MNHEY and SVGEGT. The CDR3 DNA reads TGTGCCAGCAGTTACTCGGGTGGGAGTAAAGATACGCAGTATTTT. Its translation is CASSYSGGSKDTQYF.

The chain carries TRBV19 and TRBJ1-2; D is perhaps TRBD1 (5 bases). The CDR3 consists of 15 residues. The V gene's germline CDR1 is LNHDA and CDR2 SQIVND (reference sequence). Trimming pared 3 bases from V and 2 bases from J, leaving 13 bases between. CDR3 residues: CASSITPQGNYGYTF. The DNA for the CDR3 is TGTGCCAGTAGTATCACCCCTCAGGGAAACTATGGCTACACCTTC. Full variable domain (missing parts from reference TRBV19 and TRBJ1-2): DGGITQSPKYLFRKEGQNVTLSCEQNLNHDAMYWYRQDPGQGLRLIYYSQIVNDFQKGDIAEGYSVSREKKESFPLTVTSAQKNPTAFYLCASSITPQGNYGYTFGSGTRLTVV.